The 14 T cell receptor beta chains listed next were all sequenced from one sample in a study of cytomegalovirus exposure and HLA in healthy donors listed by TCRdb under 2017. The library came from the immunoSEQ multiplex PCR assay. For the multiplex PCR, a mixture combining 60 forward primers for TCR Vbeta segments and 13 reverse primers for TCR Jbeta segments was used. Imported from immuneACCESS, the table was reduced by TCRdb to in-frame sequences with V and J called. These copies leave out some clones; in studies compared against another copy, an unresolved V gene accounts for under half, and the cause of the remainder is not known. The sample yields 120,000 or so clones; around 78% were counted once. Over 5.5% of the sample rests with the top ten. The sequenced sample consisted of PBMCs. Receptors were obtained from a woman between 40 and 50 years old in good health and CMV-seronegative.

This sequence joins TRBV28 and TRBJ1-1, with TRBD1 identical over 9 bases. Germline CDR1 and CDR2: MDHEN and SYDVKM. The CDR3 sequence is 16 residues long. The junction had 15 bases not matched to a gene; V was cut back by 5 bases and J by 8 bases. CDR3 nucleotides: TGTGCCAGCAGTGGGTCTACGGGACAGGGCCCGATCGAAGCTTTCTTT. Protein sequence: CASSGSTGQGPIEAFF.

Notes on this clone: A much bigger clone sits one base away, suggesting this may be a read error. CDR3 in amino acids: CASSTGTAYGYTF. The CDR3 DNA reads as TGTGCCAGCAGCACCGGGACAGCCTATGGCTACACCTTC. The chain links TRBV28 to TRBJ1-2, with TRBD1 matching over 7 bases. The CDR3 has 13 amino acids. Germline lookup yields CDR1 MDHEN and CDR2 SYDVKM. Unmatched junction bases numbered 5, after V lost 6 bases and J lost 4 bases.

The rearrangement links TRBV5-4 to TRBJ2-5; the match to TRBD2 covers 8 bases. V was pared by 4 bases and J by 2 bases, with 7 bases of the junction left unmatched. The CDR3 is 15 residues long. Germline V gene data show CDR1 as SGHNT and CDR2 as YYREEE (reference sequence). CDR3 sequence: CASSGPGLAQETQYF. The CDR3 DNA sequence: TGTGCCAGCAGCGGGCCAGGACTAGCTCAAGAGACCCAGTACTTC.

The chain is built from TRBV5-4 and TRBJ1-1, with D unresolved. Germline CDR1 reads SGHNT; CDR2 reads YYREEE (reference sequence). This CDR3 is 12 amino acids long. Trimming removed 4 bases from V and 3 bases from J, with 7 bases in between. In DNA form, the CDR3 reads TGTGCCAGCAGCACCGGGTACACTGAAGCTTTCTTT. Protein sequence: CASSTGYTEAFF.

About this clone: This CDR3 fails to terminate in the conserved phenylalanine or tryptophan, so it likely reflects a read error. This sequence joins TRBV2 and TRBJ1-4; D is ambiguous. This CDR3 is built from 11 residues. V dropped 5 bases and J dropped 14 bases, with 12 bases sitting between them. The germline CDR1 and CDR2 sequences are SNHLY and FYNNEI. This CDR3 is CASSYRVSLFC. DNA of the CDR3: TGTGCCAGCAGTTATAGAGTTAGCCTGTTTTGT.

This clone has just a few counts. V and J are TRBV11-3 and TRBJ1-1, with a possible D match to TRBD1 (5 bases). The V end lost 3 bases, the J end lost 4 bases, and 9 bases lay between the germline ends. Germline CDR1 and CDR2: SGHNT and YENEEA. CDR3 size: 13 residues. This chain's CDR3 is CASSFQGFTEAFF. CDR3 bases: TGTGCCAGCAGCTTTCAGGGATTCACTGAAGCTTTCTTT.

This clone has only a few counts. The chain joins TRBV9 to TRBJ1-2, with 7 bases that match TRBD1. CDR3 size: 14 residues. CDR1 SGDLS and CDR2 YYNGEE come from the germline V gene. Germline trimming cut 3 bases from V and 3 bases from J; bases unmatched to any gene: 5. CDR3 residues: CASSADRPYYGYTF. CDR3 in DNA: TGTGCCAGCAGCGCGGACAGGCCGTACTATGGCTACACCTTC. The full variable domain, its missing parts supplied by reference TRBV9 and TRBJ1-2, is DSGVTQTPKHLITATGQRVTLRCSPRSGDLSVYWYQQSLDQGLQFLIQYYNGEERAKGNILERFSAQQFPDLHSELNLSSLELGDSALYFCASSADRPYYGYTFGSGTRLTVV.

The V and J genes are TRBV11-3 and TRBJ2-1, with 7 bases matching TRBD2. The junction had 5 bases not matched to a gene; V was cut back by 4 bases and J by 5 bases. CDR1 SGHNT and CDR2 YENEEA come from the germline V gene. The CDR3 totals 14 residues. The CDR3 coding sequence is TGTGCCAGCAGCTCCCTTCGGGGGGACAATGAGCAGTTCTTC. Its translation is CASSSLRGDNEQFF.

The rearrangement joins TRBV5-1 to TRBJ2-5; 11 bases match TRBD1. The CDR3 runs 15 residues. V lost 4 bases to trimming and J lost 3 bases; unmatched junction nucleotides: 5. Germline loops: CDR1 SGHRS, CDR2 YFSETQ. This chain's CDR3 is CASSRGQGAKETQYF. CDR3 nucleotides: TGCGCCAGCAGCAGAGGACAGGGGGCAAAAGAGACCCAGTACTTC.

A few counts support this clone. V is TRBV29-1 and J is TRBJ2-5; D unresolved. CDR3 size: 12 residues. V dropped 4 bases and J dropped 10 bases, with 16 bases sitting between them. Germline V gene lookup returns CDR1 SQVTM and CDR2 ANQGSEA. CDR3 amino acids: CSVASESLVQYF. The CDR3 DNA follows: TGCAGCGTTGCGTCCGAGTCGTTGGTCCAGTACTTC.

This clone has a single count. The chain has TRBV6-1 and TRBJ2-1; 8 bases are a match to TRBD2. V lost 4 bases, J lost 4 bases, and 9 bases stayed unmatched. Per the germline V gene, CDR1 is MNHNS and CDR2 is SASEGT. CDR3 length equals 16 residues. CDR3 sequence reads: CASSASGTRYYNEQFF. As DNA, the CDR3 is TGTGCCAGCAGTGCTTCCGGGACTAGGTATTACAATGAGCAGTTCTTC.

The gene calls are TRBV15 and TRBJ1-2; TRBD1 matches 8 bases. Looked up from germline, CDR1 is LNHNV and CDR2 is YYDKDF (reference sequence). V dropped 9 bases and J dropped 4; count of bases not matched to a gene: 10. The CDR3 extends over 14 amino acids. The CDR3 is CATQGGGPGYGYTF. CDR3 DNA: TGTGCCACACAGGGGGGAGGGCCAGGCTATGGCTACACCTTC.

Details on this clone: One end of the junction is discordant with germline, which a read error may explain. The V gene is TRBV7-7, the J gene TRBJ2-5, with D maybe TRBD2 (5 bases). Germline CDR1 and CDR2: SSHAT and FNYEAQ (reference sequence). The CDR3 totals 14 residues. This CDR3 is CASSLAFSQETQYF. CDR3 sequence (DNA): TGTGCTAGCAGCTTAGCGTTTTCTCAAGAGACCCAGTACTTC. The full variable domain, rest sourced from reference TRBV7-7 and TRBJ2-5, is GAGVSQSPRYKVTKRGQDVTLRCDPISSHATLYWYQQALGQGPEFLTYFNYEAQPDKSGLPSDRFSAERPEGSISTLTIQRTEQRDSAMYRCASSLAFSQETQYFGPGTRLLVL.

The chain carries TRBV7-2 and TRBJ1-4; the D is unclear. The CDR3 sequence is 15 residues long. The V end was cut by 0 bases, the J end by 7 bases, with 12 bases between. The V gene's germline CDR1 is SGHTA and CDR2 FQGNSA. CDR3 in amino acids: CASSLALERVEKLFF. CDR3 coding DNA: TGTGCCAGCAGCTTAGCGCTAGAGCGGGTTGAAAAACTGTTTTTT.